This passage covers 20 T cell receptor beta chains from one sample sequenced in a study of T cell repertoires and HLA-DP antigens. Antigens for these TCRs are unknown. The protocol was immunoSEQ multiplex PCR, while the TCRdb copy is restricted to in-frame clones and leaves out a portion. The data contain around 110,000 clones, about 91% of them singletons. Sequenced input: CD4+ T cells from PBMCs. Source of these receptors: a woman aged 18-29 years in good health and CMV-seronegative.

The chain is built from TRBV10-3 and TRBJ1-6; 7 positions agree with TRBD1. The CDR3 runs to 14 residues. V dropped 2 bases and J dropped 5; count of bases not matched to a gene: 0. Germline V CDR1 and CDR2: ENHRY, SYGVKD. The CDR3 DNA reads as TGTGCCATCAGTGAGGGACAGGATAATTCACCCCTCCACTTT. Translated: CAISEGQDNSPLHF.

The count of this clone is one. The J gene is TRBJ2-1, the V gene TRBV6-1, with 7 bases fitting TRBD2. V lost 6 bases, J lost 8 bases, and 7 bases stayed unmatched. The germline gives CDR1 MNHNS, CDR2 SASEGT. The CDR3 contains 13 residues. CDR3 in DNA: TGTGCCAGCAGGGGGGGGGATAAGTATGAGCAGTTCTTC. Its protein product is CASRGGDKYEQFF.

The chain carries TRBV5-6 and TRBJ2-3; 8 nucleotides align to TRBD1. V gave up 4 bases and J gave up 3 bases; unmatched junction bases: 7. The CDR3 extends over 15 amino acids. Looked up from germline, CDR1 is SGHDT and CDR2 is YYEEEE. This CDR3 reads CASSVLGQGTDTQYF. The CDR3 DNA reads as TGTGCCAGCAGCGTCCTCGGACAGGGAACAGATACGCAGTATTTT.

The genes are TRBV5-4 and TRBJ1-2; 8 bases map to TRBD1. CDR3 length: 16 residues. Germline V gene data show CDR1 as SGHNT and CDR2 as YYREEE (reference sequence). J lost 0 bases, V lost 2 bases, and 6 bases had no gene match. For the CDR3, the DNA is TGTGCCAGCAGCTTTCCGGGACAGGCGGCTAACTATGGCTACACCTTC. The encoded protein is CASSFPGQAANYGYTF.

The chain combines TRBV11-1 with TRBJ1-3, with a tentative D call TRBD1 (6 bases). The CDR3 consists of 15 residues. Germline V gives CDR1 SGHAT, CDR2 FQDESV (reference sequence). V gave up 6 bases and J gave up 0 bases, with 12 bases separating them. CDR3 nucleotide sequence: TGTGCCAGCAGATCAGGGGCGAGCTCTGGAAACACCATATATTTT. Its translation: CASRSGASSGNTIYF.

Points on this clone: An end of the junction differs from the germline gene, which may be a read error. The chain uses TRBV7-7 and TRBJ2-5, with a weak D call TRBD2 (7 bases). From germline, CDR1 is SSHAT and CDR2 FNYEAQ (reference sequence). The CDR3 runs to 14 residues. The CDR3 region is CASSPTGGHETQYF. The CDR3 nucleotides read TGTGCTAGCAGCCCTACCGGGGGGCACGAGACCCAGTACTTC. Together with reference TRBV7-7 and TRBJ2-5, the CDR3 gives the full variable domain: GAGVSQSPRYKVTKRGQDVTLRCDPISSHATLYWYQQALGQGPEFLTYFNYEAQPDKSGLPSDRFSAERPEGSISTLTIQRTEQRDSAMYRCASSPTGGHETQYFGPGTRLLVL.

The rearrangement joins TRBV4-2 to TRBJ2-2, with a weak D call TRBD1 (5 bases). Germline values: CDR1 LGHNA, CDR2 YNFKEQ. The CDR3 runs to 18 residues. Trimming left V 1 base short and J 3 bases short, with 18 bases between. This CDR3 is CASSQVAGLVGYTGELFF. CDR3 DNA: TGTGCCAGCAGCCAAGTGGCAGGGTTAGTTGGTTACACCGGGGAGCTGTTTTTT.

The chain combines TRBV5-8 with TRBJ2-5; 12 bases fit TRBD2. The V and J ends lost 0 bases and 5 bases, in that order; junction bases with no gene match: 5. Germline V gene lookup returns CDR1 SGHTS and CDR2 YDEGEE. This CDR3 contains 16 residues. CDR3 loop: CASSLGLAGAMETQYF. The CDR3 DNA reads TGTGCCAGCAGCTTGGGACTAGCGGGGGCCATGGAGACCCAGTACTTC.

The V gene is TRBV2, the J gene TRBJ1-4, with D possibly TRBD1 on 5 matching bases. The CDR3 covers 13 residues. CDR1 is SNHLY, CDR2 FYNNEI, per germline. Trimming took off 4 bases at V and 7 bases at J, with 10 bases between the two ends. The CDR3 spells CASSGRTTEKLFF. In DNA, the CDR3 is TGTGCCAGCAGTGGACGGACAACTGAAAAACTGTTTTTT.

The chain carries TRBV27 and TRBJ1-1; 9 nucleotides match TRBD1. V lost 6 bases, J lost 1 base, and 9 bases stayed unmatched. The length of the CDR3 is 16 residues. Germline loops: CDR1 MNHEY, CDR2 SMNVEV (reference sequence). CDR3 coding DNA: TGTGCCAGCAGACCGGGACAGGGAAAGGGGAACACTGAAGCTTTCTTT. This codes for CASRPGQGKGNTEAFF.

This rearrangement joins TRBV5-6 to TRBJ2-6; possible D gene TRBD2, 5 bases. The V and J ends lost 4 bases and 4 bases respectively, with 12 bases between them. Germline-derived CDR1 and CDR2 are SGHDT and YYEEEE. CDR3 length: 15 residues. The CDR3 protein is CASSPVGSGANVLTF. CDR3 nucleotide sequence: TGTGCCAGCAGCCCCGTAGGGAGCGGGGCCAACGTCCTGACTTTC.

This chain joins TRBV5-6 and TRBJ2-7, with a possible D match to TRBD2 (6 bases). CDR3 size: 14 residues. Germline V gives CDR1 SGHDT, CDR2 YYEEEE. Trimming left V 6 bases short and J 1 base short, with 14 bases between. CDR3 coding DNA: TGTGCCAGCACCCGGGGGAAGGGATCCTACGAGCAGTACGTC. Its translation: CASTRGKGSYEQYV.

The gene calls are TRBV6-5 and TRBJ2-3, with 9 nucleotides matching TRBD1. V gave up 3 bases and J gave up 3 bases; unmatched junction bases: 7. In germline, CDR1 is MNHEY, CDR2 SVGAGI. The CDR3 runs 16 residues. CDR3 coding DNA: TGTGCCAGCAGTTATTCTCCGGGACAGGGTACAGATACGCAGTATTTT. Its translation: CASSYSPGQGTDTQYF.

Written as DNA, the CDR3 is TGTGCCAGCACTCCGACTGGCGCGGAGACCCAGTACTTC. Residues: CASTPTGAETQYF. The genes are TRBV6-6 and TRBJ2-5; D is undetermined. Germline V gene data show CDR1 as MNHNY and CDR2 as SVGAGI (reference sequence). The V end was cut by 7 bases, the J end by 5 bases, with 14 bases between. The CDR3 extends over 13 amino acids.

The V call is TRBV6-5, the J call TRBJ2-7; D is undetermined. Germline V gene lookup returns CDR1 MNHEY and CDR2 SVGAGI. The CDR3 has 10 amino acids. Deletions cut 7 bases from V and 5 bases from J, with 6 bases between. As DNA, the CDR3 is TGTGCCAGCACCCACCACGAGCAGTACGTC. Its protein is CASTHHEQYV.

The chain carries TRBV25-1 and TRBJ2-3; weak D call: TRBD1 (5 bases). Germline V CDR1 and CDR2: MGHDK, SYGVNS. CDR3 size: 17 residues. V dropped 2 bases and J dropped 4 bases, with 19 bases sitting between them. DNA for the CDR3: TGTGCCAGCAGTGAACCCCGGACAACAAGAAGCCCAGATACGCAGTATTTT. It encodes CASSEPRTTRSPDTQYF.

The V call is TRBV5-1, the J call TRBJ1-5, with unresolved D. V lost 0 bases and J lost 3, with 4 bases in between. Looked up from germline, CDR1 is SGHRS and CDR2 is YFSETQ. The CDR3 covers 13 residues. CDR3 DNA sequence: TGCGCCAGCAGCTTGGGGGACAATCAGCCCCAGCATTTT. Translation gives CASSLGDNQPQHF.

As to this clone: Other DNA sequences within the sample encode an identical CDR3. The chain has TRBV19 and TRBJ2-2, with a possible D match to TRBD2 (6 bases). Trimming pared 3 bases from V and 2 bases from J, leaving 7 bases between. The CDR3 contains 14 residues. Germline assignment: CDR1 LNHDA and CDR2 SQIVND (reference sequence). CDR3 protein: CASSIGGNTGELFF. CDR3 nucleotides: TGTGCCAGTAGTATCGGGGGAAACACCGGGGAGCTGTTTTTT.

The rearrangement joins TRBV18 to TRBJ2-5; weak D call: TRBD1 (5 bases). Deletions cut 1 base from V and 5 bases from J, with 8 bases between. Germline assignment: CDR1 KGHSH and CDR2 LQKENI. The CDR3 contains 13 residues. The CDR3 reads CASSPLAGETQYF. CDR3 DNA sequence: TGTGCCAGCTCACCACTAGCAGGGGAGACCCAGTACTTC.

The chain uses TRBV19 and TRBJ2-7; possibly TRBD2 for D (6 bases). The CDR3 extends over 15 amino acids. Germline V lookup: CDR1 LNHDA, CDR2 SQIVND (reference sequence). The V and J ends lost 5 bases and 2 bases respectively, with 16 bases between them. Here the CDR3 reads CASSPRGATTYEQYF. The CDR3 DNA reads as TGTGCCAGTAGTCCGCGGGGAGCCACAACCTACGAGCAGTACTTC. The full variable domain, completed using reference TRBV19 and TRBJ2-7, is DGGITQSPKYLFRKEGQNVTLSCEQNLNHDAMYWYRQDPGQGLRLIYYSQIVNDFQKGDIAEGYSVSREKKESFPLTVTSAQKNPTAFYLCASSPRGATTYEQYFGPGTRLTVT.